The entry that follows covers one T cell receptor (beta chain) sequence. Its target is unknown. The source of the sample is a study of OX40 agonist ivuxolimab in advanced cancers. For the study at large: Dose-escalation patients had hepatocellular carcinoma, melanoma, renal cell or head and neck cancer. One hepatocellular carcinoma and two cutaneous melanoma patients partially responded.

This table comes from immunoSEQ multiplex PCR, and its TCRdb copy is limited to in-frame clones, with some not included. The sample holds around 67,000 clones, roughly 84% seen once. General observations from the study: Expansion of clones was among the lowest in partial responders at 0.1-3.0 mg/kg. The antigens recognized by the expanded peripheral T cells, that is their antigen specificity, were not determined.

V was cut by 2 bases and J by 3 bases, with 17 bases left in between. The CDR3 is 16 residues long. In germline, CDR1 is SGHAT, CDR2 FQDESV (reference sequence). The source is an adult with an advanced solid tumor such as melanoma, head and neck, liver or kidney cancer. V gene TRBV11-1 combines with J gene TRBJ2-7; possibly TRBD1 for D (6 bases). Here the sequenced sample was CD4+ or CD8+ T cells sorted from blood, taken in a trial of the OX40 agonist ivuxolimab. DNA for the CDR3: TGTGCCAGCAGCTTATTTCCCCAGTCCAGGGGCTACGAGCAGTACTTC. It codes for CASSLFPQSRGYEQYF.